These 29 T cell receptor beta chains share one sample of origin, sequenced in a study of shared clonotypes between healthy human individuals. Data came from immunoSEQ multiplex PCR; TCRdb stores just in-frame clones and leaves some out. Counted here are 2 million to 2.5 million clones, 90% to 95% occurring once; the ten biggest clones make up about 0.39%. Sequenced sample: naive CD4+ T cells from PBMCs. Subset noted: CD45RA+ positively selected. Receptors originate from a young man in good health. Some clones in this sample may be carry-over from other donors' samples.

The chain employs TRBV27 and TRBJ1-4; tentative D call: TRBD1 (6 bases). Trimming cost V 5 bases and J 6 bases, with 22 bases left between them. Per the germline V gene, CDR1 is MNHEY and CDR2 is SMNVEV (reference sequence). This CDR3 has 17 residues. CDR3: CASSRARPTGSDEKLFF. The CDR3 DNA reads TGTGCCAGCAGTCGAGCGCGACCAACAGGGAGCGATGAAAAACTGTTTTTT.

The CDR3 here is CASSPLTGSTAETQYF. The CDR3 DNA reads as TGTGCCAGCAGTCCTTTGACCGGGAGTACGGCGGAGACCCAGTACTTC. This chain connects TRBV5-4 to TRBJ2-5, with D possibly matching TRBD2 (6 bases). Germline V gene sequence: CDR1 SGHNT, CDR2 YYREEE (reference sequence). The length of the CDR3 is 16 residues. V lost 5 bases, J lost 5 bases, and 22 bases lay in between.

The chain joins TRBV28 to TRBJ2-7; 7 bases are a match to TRBD1. Germline V gene lookup returns CDR1 MDHEN and CDR2 SYDVKM. This CDR3 comprises 15 residues. The V segment lost 6 bases and the J segment 0 bases; nucleotides outside the gene matches: 8. The CDR3 loop is CASSKYRDSSYEQYF. CDR3 bases: TGTGCCAGCAGCAAATACCGGGACAGCTCCTACGAGCAGTACTTC.

As concerns this clone: This CDR3 is also generated by other DNA sequences in the sample. The chain couples TRBV2 to TRBJ1-1; weak D call: TRBD1 (6 bases). V gave up 6 bases and J gave up 1 base, with 9 bases separating them. In germline, CDR1 is SNHLY, CDR2 FYNNEI. The CDR3 consists of 13 residues. CDR3 in amino acids: CASRIQGNTEAFF. The CDR3 coding sequence is TGTGCCAGCAGAATACAGGGGAACACTGAAGCTTTCTTT.

Concerning this clone itself: The same CDR3 can be traced to other DNA sequences in this sample. This chain links TRBV18 with TRBJ2-7; D unresolved. The V gene's germline CDR1 is KGHSH and CDR2 LQKENI. The CDR3 runs to 12 residues. V lost 3 bases and J 4 bases, leaving 7 bases between the germline ends. DNA for the CDR3: TGTGCCAGCTCACCGGATTCTTACGAGCAGTACTTC. This codes for CASSPDSYEQYF.

The genes are TRBV7-7 and TRBJ2-7; D is possibly TRBD1 (5 bases). The CDR3 sequence is 13 residues long. Germline CDR1 reads SSHAT; CDR2 reads FNYEAQ (reference sequence). Trimming left V 1 base short and J 6 bases short, with 10 bases between. The CDR3 sequence is CASSLERGREQYF. The CDR3 DNA reads TGTGCCAGCAGCTTAGAAAGGGGTCGCGAGCAGTACTTC. The variable domain in full, completed from reference TRBV7-7 and TRBJ2-7, reads GAGVSQSPRYKVTKRGQDVTLRCDPISSHATLYWYQQALGQGPEFLTYFNYEAQPDKSGLPSDRFSAERPEGSISTLTIQRTEQRDSAMYRCASSLERGREQYFGPGTRLTVT.

This clone was recorded only once. CDR3: CASSLPQGSYNEQFF. The DNA for the CDR3 is TGTGCCAGCAGTTTGCCCCAGGGTTCCTACAATGAGCAGTTCTTC. This sequence joins TRBV28 and TRBJ2-1; D is perhaps TRBD1 (5 bases). Germline V gives CDR1 MDHEN, CDR2 SYDVKM. The V end lost 3 bases, the J end lost 1 base, and 10 bases lay between the germline ends. The CDR3 is 15 residues long.

This clone was seen a single time. The chain couples TRBV6-5 to TRBJ2-7, with 7 bases aligning to TRBD1. CDR1 MNHEY and CDR2 SVGAGI come from the germline V gene. This CDR3 region has 15 residues. Trimming took 5 bases from V and 4 from J; bases not matched to a gene: 11. The CDR3, as DNA: TGTGCCAGCAGTACTCGGACAGGTGTGTGGTACGAGCAGTACTTC. It codes for CASSTRTGVWYEQYF.

The rearrangement links TRBV6-5 to TRBJ1-5; D gene ambiguous. V lost 6 bases, J lost 8 bases, and 14 bases lay in between. The V gene's germline CDR1 is MNHEY and CDR2 SVGAGI. The CDR3 is made up of 13 amino acids. In nucleotides, the CDR3 is TGTGCCAGCAGGAATACTGGGAGAGAGCCCCAGCATTTT. Encoded protein: CASRNTGREPQHF.

In the case of this clone: The same CDR3 arises from other DNA sequences in this sample as well. The J gene is TRBJ2-3, the V gene TRBV11-2; 8 nucleotides agree with TRBD2. J gave up 3 bases and V 1 base, and 3 bases lay outside the gene matches. The CDR3 has 15 residues. CDR1 and CDR2 (germline): SGHAT, FQNNGV. The chain's CDR3 is CASSLALAGTDTQYF. For the CDR3, the DNA is TGTGCCAGCAGCTTAGCATTAGCGGGGACAGATACGCAGTATTTT.

The chain employs TRBV19 and TRBJ2-2; D not resolved. Trimming cost V 7 bases and J 6 bases, with 15 bases left between them. This CDR3 spans 14 amino acids. Germline V gene sequence: CDR1 LNHDA, CDR2 SQIVND (reference sequence). The CDR3 reads CASTLVEWAGELFF. CDR3 nucleotides: TGTGCCAGTACCCTAGTGGAGTGGGCCGGGGAGCTGTTTTTT.

The chain combines TRBV7-8 with TRBJ1-1; D ambiguous. CDR3 size: 14 residues. From germline, CDR1 is SGHVS and CDR2 FQNEAQ. V lost 4 bases and J 4 bases, leaving 13 bases between the germline ends. As DNA, the CDR3 is TGTGCCAGCAGCTGGAGGGTCGGGGTCACTGAAGCTTTCTTT. This translates into CASSWRVGVTEAFF. Looking up the rest from reference TRBV7-8 and TRBJ1-1 gives the full variable domain: GAGVSQSPRYKVAKRGQDVALRCDPISGHVSLFWYQQALGQGPEFLTYFQNEAQLDKSGLPSDRFFAERPEGSVSTLKIQRTQQEDSAVYLCASSWRVGVTEAFFGQGTRLTVV.

The chain couples TRBV7-6 to TRBJ2-5; no definite D call. Germline V gives CDR1 SGHVS, CDR2 FNYEAQ. Trimming cost V 5 bases and J 6 bases, with 16 bases left between them. The CDR3 has 14 residues. The CDR3, as DNA: TGTGCCAGCAGCCCCTGGGGTAGGGTACAGACCCAGTACTTC. This translates into CASSPWGRVQTQYF.

The V and J genes are TRBV4-2 and TRBJ1-2; D is undetermined. V was pared by 2 bases and J by 0 bases, with 19 bases between. This CDR3 has 18 residues. CDR1 is LGHNA and CDR2 is YNFKEQ in the germline V gene. CDR3 protein: CASSQRFGRDGSNYGYTF. CDR3 DNA sequence: TGTGCCAGCAGCCAACGGTTTGGTAGGGATGGTTCTAACTATGGCTACACCTTC.

The V and J genes are TRBV28 and TRBJ2-1; no firm D call. Deletions cut 6 bases from V and 11 bases from J, with 14 bases between. The germline V gene has CDR1 MDHEN and CDR2 SYDVKM. This CDR3 is 12 amino acids long. CDR3 nucleotides: TGTGCCAGCAGCCCTGGCCAGGCAAAGCAGTTCTTC. Its translation: CASSPGQAKQFF. The full variable domain, completed using reference TRBV28 and TRBJ2-1, is DVKVTQSSRYLVKRTGEKVFLECVQDMDHENMFWYRQDPGLGLRLIYFSYDVKMKEKGDIPEGYSVSREKKERFSLILESASTNQTSMYLCASSPGQAKQFFGPGTRLTVL.

The chain uses TRBV28 and TRBJ2-7; no reliable D call. Germline values: CDR1 MDHEN, CDR2 SYDVKM. V lost 5 bases to trimming and J lost 6 bases, with 11 bases between them. CDR3 length equals 12 residues. CDR3 loop: CASSPVDAEQYF. The CDR3, as DNA: TGTGCCAGCAGTCCAGTAGATGCCGAGCAGTACTTC.

The V and J genes are TRBV6-5 and TRBJ2-2; weak D call: TRBD2 (6 bases). The length of the CDR3 is 15 residues. V lost 8 bases, J lost 7 bases, and 20 bases lay in between. Per the germline V gene, CDR1 is MNHEY and CDR2 is SVGAGI. The CDR3 nucleotides read TGTGCCAGCCGGAGGCCAGGGACTTTTGGCGGGGAGCTGTTTTTT. Translation: CASRRPGTFGGELFF.

About this clone itself: The sample holds other DNA sequences that translate to the same CDR3. This sequence joins TRBV20-1 and TRBJ2-1; tentatively, D is TRBD1 (6 bases). Trimming stripped 2 bases from V and 12 bases from J, with 11 bases between. Germline V CDR1 and CDR2: DFQATT, SNEGSKA (reference sequence). CDR3 length equals 11 residues. DNA of the CDR3: TGCAGTGCTAGATTGGGGGCTGGGCAGTTCTTC. Translated, it gives CSARLGAGQFF.

The chain is built from TRBV27 and TRBJ2-7, with a tentative D call TRBD2 (6 bases). Germline V gives CDR1 MNHEY, CDR2 SMNVEV (reference sequence). Trimming removed 3 bases from V and 0 bases from J, with 18 bases in between. The CDR3 is 17 residues long. The CDR3 DNA reads TGTGCCAGCAGTTTCCGACGTGGCGGGGCTAGCTCCTACGAGCAGTACTTC. This codes for CASSFRRGGASSYEQYF.

The V gene is TRBV2, the J gene TRBJ2-5, with TRBD2 as a possible D gene (5 bases). This CDR3 spans 14 amino acids. The germline gives CDR1 SNHLY, CDR2 FYNNEI. The V end was cut by 7 bases, the J end by 5 bases, with 17 bases between. This chain's CDR3 is CASTRAASGETQYF. The CDR3 nucleotides read TGTGCCAGCACCAGAGCTGCTTCGGGGGAGACCCAGTACTTC.

The rearrangement uses TRBV5-1 and TRBJ1-2; 10 positions match TRBD1. Germline V CDR1 and CDR2: SGHRS, YFSETQ. This CDR3 has 15 amino acids. The junction had 7 bases not matched to a gene; V was cut back by 4 bases and J by 4 bases. CDR3 sequence: CASSPSGQGFYGYTF. The CDR3 nucleotides are TGCGCCAGCAGCCCTTCGGGACAGGGGTTCTATGGCTACACCTTC.

The J gene is TRBJ2-7, the V gene TRBV15; D not certain. CDR3 length: 17 amino acids. V lost 0 bases and J 2 bases, leaving 17 bases between the germline ends. The germline V gene has CDR1 LNHNV and CDR2 YYDKDF (reference sequence). The CDR3 DNA follows: TGTGCCACCAGCAGAGATACCCCGACCGTGGCGGCCTACGAGCAGTACTTC. It yields the protein CATSRDTPTVAAYEQYF.

Only a few counts were recorded for this clone. The chain joins TRBV7-2 to TRBJ2-3, with a possible D match to TRBD1 (5 bases). Trimming took 1 base from V and 4 from J, leaving 6 bases between them. The CDR3 length is 13 residues. The V gene's germline CDR1 is SGHTA and CDR2 FQGNSA. The CDR3: CASSLGGADTQYF. In nucleotides, the CDR3 is TGTGCCAGCAGCTTAGGGGGCGCAGATACGCAGTATTTT.

This CDR3 is CASSATGSNQPQHF. CDR3 DNA: TGTGCCAGCTCAGCGACAGGGAGCAATCAGCCCCAGCATTTT. The chain recombines TRBV18 with TRBJ1-5, with 7 nucleotides matching TRBD1. V lost 5 bases to trimming and J lost 1 base; unmatched junction nucleotides: 2. CDR1 is KGHSH, CDR2 LQKENI, per germline. There are 14 residues in the CDR3.

The V gene is TRBV28, the J gene TRBJ1-1; possible D gene TRBD1, 5 bases. The CDR3 covers 14 residues. The V end lost 6 bases, the J end lost 4 bases, and 15 bases lay between the germline ends. CDR1 MDHEN and CDR2 SYDVKM come from the germline V gene. The CDR3 reads CASRGGTMSTEAFF. CDR3 sequence (DNA): TGTGCCAGCAGGGGGGGGACCATGAGCACTGAAGCTTTCTTT.

The rearrangement uses TRBV5-6 and TRBJ2-3, with 11 bases that match TRBD2. With 7 bases clipped from V and 3 bases from J, the junction kept 4 bases outside the gene matches. The CDR3 has 14 residues. Germline CDR1 and CDR2: SGHDT and YYEEEE. The CDR3 region has the DNA TGTGCCAGCGGGCTAGCGGGAGGTACAGATACGCAGTATTTT. It specifies CASGLAGGTDTQYF.

The chain carries TRBV6-5 and TRBJ1-1; the D is unclear. CDR3 length: 10 residues. Germline CDR1 is MNHEY and CDR2 is SVGAGI. V gave up 5 bases and J gave up 11 bases, with 9 bases separating them. CDR3 nucleotides: TGTGCCAGCAGTGAGTTGGCCGCTTTCTTT. Residues: CASSELAAFF.

The V and J genes are TRBV6-5 and TRBJ1-1, with TRBD1 identical over 7 bases. This CDR3 comprises 14 residues. From germline, CDR1 is MNHEY and CDR2 SVGAGI. Trimming removed 5 bases from V and 0 bases from J; junction bases left unmatched: 3. The CDR3 here is CASSARGVNTEAFF. DNA of the CDR3: TGTGCCAGCAGTGCCAGGGGGGTGAACACTGAAGCTTTCTTT.

The chain uses TRBV11-1 and TRBJ2-7; 8 bases align to TRBD1. Germline CDR1 and CDR2: SGHAT and FQDESV (reference sequence). The CDR3 spans 16 residues. With 3 bases clipped from V and 1 base from J, the junction kept 8 bases outside the gene matches. The CDR3 DNA follows: TGTGCCAGCAGCTTCGCTAGGACAGGGTGGTCCTACGAGCAGTACTTC. This encodes CASSFARTGWSYEQYF.